This TCR beta chain is drawn from a study of blood T cell repertoires in COVID-19. Profiling relied on immunoSEQ multiplex PCR, and the TCRdb table lists in-frame clones only, not all of them. The sample contains roughly 190,000 clones, approximately 87% of which appear only once. The sample consisted of peripheral blood. The receptor was isolated from a woman in her fifties or sixties with COVID-19, enrolled during active disease.

The CDR3 sequence: CASSPGRINQPQHF. In DNA, the CDR3 is TGTGCCAGCAGCCCAGGCCGAATCAATCAGCCCCAGCATTTT. The rearrangement uses TRBV13 and TRBJ1-5, with D uncertain. Deletions cut 5 bases from V and 3 bases from J, with 11 bases between. CDR3 length equals 14 residues. CDR1 is PRHDT, CDR2 FYEKMQ, per germline (reference sequence).